The TCR beta chain under discussion was sequenced for a study of cytomegalovirus exposure and HLA in healthy donors. Whole-study results and caveats: TCR beta chain V- and J-gene trimming was linked, in a later analysis, to a missense variant in DCLRE1C.

Donors counted as nominally healthy when sampled, yet unrecorded immune exposures were likely. On this clone: Its antigen is not identified.

PCR employed 60 Vbeta and 13 Jbeta primers. Produced via immunoSEQ multiplex PCR; TCRdb's table is partial and in-frame only. The table has about 93,000 clones, 82% seen once; the top ten hold 3.8%. This receptor was taken from a man in his forties or fifties in good health and CMV-seronegative. The sequenced material came from PBMCs.

In DNA form, the CDR3 reads TGTGCCAGCATCTTAAGGGGTGTCGGGAACACTGAAGCTTTCTTT. Protein: CASILRGVGNTEAFF. The chain recombines TRBV6-1 with TRBJ1-1; possibly TRBD1 for D (5 bases). The length of the CDR3 is 15 residues. V lost 7 bases to trimming and J lost 1 base, with 16 bases between them. Germline CDR1 reads MNHNS; CDR2 reads SASEGT.